What follows are 5 T cell receptor beta chains derived from one specimen sequenced in a study of T cells in localized non-small cell lung cancer. Using immunoSEQ multiplex PCR, the repertoire was profiled, and TCRdb retains in-frame clones only, with some absent. The top ten hold around 1.7% of the sample, which has 130,000 or so clones, 80% to 90% seen once. This material consisted of peripheral blood, taken before any cancer treatment. The origin of the receptors is a female donor older than 55 with stage I lung adenocarcinoma.

The genes are TRBV5-4 and TRBJ1-2; 11 nucleotides line up with TRBD1. The CDR3 is 14 residues long. The V gene end was trimmed by 4 bases and the J gene end by 4 bases; junction bases not matched to a gene: 3. The germline V gene has CDR1 SGHNT and CDR2 YYREEE (reference sequence). CDR3: CASSEGQGGYGYTF. The CDR3 nucleotides are TGTGCCAGCAGCGAGGGACAGGGGGGCTATGGCTACACCTTC. The full variable domain, in which reference TRBV5-4 and TRBJ1-2 provide the parts outside the CDR3, is ETGVTQSPTHLIKTRGQQVTLRCSSQSGHNTVSWYQQALGQGPQFIFQYYREEENGRGNFPPRFSGLQFPNYSSELNVNALELDDSALYLCASSEGQGGYGYTFGSGTRLTVV.

This clone occurred a few times. The rearrangement uses TRBV19 and TRBJ2-2, with D tentatively TRBD1 (6 bases). Looked up from germline, CDR1 is LNHDA and CDR2 is SQIVND (reference sequence). The CDR3 sequence is 14 residues long. Trimming removed 7 bases from V and 4 bases from J, with 13 bases in between. CDR3 nucleotides: TGTGCCAGTAAAAACAGGGTGGCCACCGGGGAGCTGTTTTTT. Translation gives CASKNRVATGELFF. The full variable domain, completed using reference TRBV19 and TRBJ2-2, is DGGITQSPKYLFRKEGQNVTLSCEQNLNHDAMYWYRQDPGQGLRLIYYSQIVNDFQKGDIAEGYSVSREKKESFPLTVTSAQKNPTAFYLCASKNRVATGELFFGEGSRLTVL.

This chain connects TRBV5-4 to TRBJ2-7; a possible D gene is TRBD2 (5 bases). Germline V gene sequence: CDR1 SGHNT, CDR2 YYREEE (reference sequence). CDR3 length: 14 residues. V gave up 3 bases and J gave up 1 base, with 11 bases separating them. CDR3 DNA: TGTGCCAGCAGCTCTATGAGCGGTTCCTACGAGCAGTACTTC. As protein: CASSSMSGSYEQYF.

The chain joins TRBV7-3 to TRBJ1-3, with D possibly being TRBD1 (5 bases). CDR1 SGHTA and CDR2 FQGTGA come from the germline V gene. Trimming pared 3 bases from V and 3 bases from J, leaving 6 bases between. The CDR3 runs to 13 residues. This CDR3 reads CASSLGVGNTIYF. In nucleotides, the CDR3 is TGTGCCAGCAGCTTGGGGGTTGGAAACACCATATATTTT.

This clone was counted a single time. The chain combines TRBV10-3 with TRBJ1-3; D ambiguous. Trimming shortened V by 10 bases and J by 0 bases, and 16 bases separated the two germline ends. Germline loops: CDR1 ENHRY, CDR2 SYGVKD. The CDR3 contains 15 residues. CDR3 in DNA: TGTGCCACTCAACCCGACGGAAGCTCTGGAAACACCATATATTTT. This translates into CATQPDGSSGNTIYF.